The sequence of this TCR beta chain was determined in a study of T-cell reconstitution after alpha-beta-depleted transplantation in children. General study results and limits: About two months after transplant, alpha-beta T cells reportedly came from several hundred expanded graft clones. In some patients, recipient T cells and intrathymic progenitors surviving conditioning explained high day-60 diversity. T-cell counts and diversity at one year post-transplant came mainly from newly produced T cells.

This clonotype has a handful of counts. Its matching antigen is unknown. Preparation of the TCRbeta library used unique molecular identifiers. One entry per CDR3 protein, called by TCRdb with MiXCR from the PCR reads. The sample carries about 500,000 distinct CDR3 sequences, 9.5% to 12% recorded once. The V end lost 2 bases, the J end lost 1 base, and 11 bases lay between the germline ends. In germline, CDR1 is SGHTA, CDR2 FQGNSA. CDR3 length: 15 amino acids. The source is a female patient aged 2-10 years who had a stem cell transplant for aplastic anemia, so the T cells may come from the graft donor. The genes are TRBV7-2 and TRBJ2-5; D is uncertain. The sequencing here drew on PBMCs, mostly from graft donor cells, taken 180 days after TCRalphabeta/CD19-depleted stem cell transplant. The CDR3 region is CASSLTAIRQETQYF. Written as DNA, the CDR3 is TGTGCCAGCAGCTTAACAGCCATCCGCCAAGAGACCCAGTACTTC.